These 23 T cell receptor beta chains came from one sample sequenced in a study of blood T cell repertoires in COVID-19. TCRdb keeps only in-frame clones here, not all; method: immunoSEQ multiplex PCR. The sample has approximately 300,000 clones, around 82% seen once. The sample consisted of peripheral blood. These TCRs come from a woman between 45 and 65 years old with acute or convalescent COVID-19.

The chain carries TRBV5-4 and TRBJ2-3; the match to TRBD1 covers 9 bases. The CDR3 spans 14 residues. Germline-derived CDR1 and CDR2 are SGHNT and YYREEE (reference sequence). After removal of 4 bases from V and 5 bases from J, the junction contained 5 bases not matched to a gene. CDR3: CASSARDREDTQYF. The DNA for the CDR3 is TGTGCCAGCAGCGCCCGGGACAGGGAAGATACGCAGTATTTT.

This chain uses TRBV6-6 with TRBJ2-7, with D possibly being TRBD1 (5 bases). V was cut by 6 bases and J by 2 bases, with 17 bases left in between. Germline-derived CDR1 and CDR2 are MNHNY and SVGAGI (reference sequence). The CDR3 covers 15 residues. The CDR3 spells CASRDRQTSPYEQYV. CDR3 bases: TGTGCCAGCAGGGATCGACAGACCTCGCCCTACGAGCAGTACGTC.

The gene calls are TRBV11-3 and TRBJ2-1; TRBD2 matches 10 bases. The CDR3 length is 15 residues. Germline V gives CDR1 SGHNT, CDR2 YENEEA. With V trimmed by 5 bases and J by 14 bases, 15 bases remained unmatched. The CDR3 coding sequence is TGTGCCAGCAGCCCTAGCTCCAGCGGGGGGGCGGGAAAGTTCTTC. Translating it yields CASSPSSSGGAGKFF. Looking up the rest from reference TRBV11-3 and TRBJ2-1 gives the full variable domain: EAGVVQSPRYKIIEKKQPVAFWCNPISGHNTLYWYLQNLGQGPELLIRYENEEAVDDSQLPKDRFSAERLKGVDSTLKIQPAELGDSAVYLCASSPSSSGGAGKFFGPGTRLTVL.

The V gene is TRBV6-5, the J gene TRBJ2-1; 7 nucleotides match TRBD2. Looked up from germline, CDR1 is MNHEY and CDR2 is SVGAGI. Losses at the gene ends were 0 bases for V and 4 bases for J; bases not matched to a gene: 3. The CDR3 spans 15 residues. The CDR3 coding sequence is TGTGCCAGCAGTTACTCGATCGGGGGGTACAATGAGCAGTTCTTC. Encoded protein: CASSYSIGGYNEQFF.

This clone is a singleton in its sample. V is TRBV11-2 and J is TRBJ2-5; 8 nucleotides agree with TRBD2. CDR3 length: 13 amino acids. CDR1 is SGHAT and CDR2 is FQNNGV in the germline V gene. Trimming cost V 5 bases and J 5 bases; bases outside gene matches: 4. The CDR3 loop reads CASSGSGEETQYF. The CDR3, as DNA: TGTGCCAGCAGCGGTAGCGGGGAGGAGACCCAGTACTTC.

The chain has TRBV6-5 and TRBJ2-1; perhaps TRBD1 as D (6 bases). V lost 2 bases to trimming and J lost 5 bases, with 13 bases between them. Germline assignment: CDR1 MNHEY and CDR2 SVGAGI. There are 15 residues in the CDR3. The CDR3 protein is CASSYVGAGDNEQFF. The CDR3 DNA reads as TGTGCCAGCAGTTACGTAGGGGCAGGGGACAATGAGCAGTTCTTC.

The chain uses TRBV2 and TRBJ2-2; D is possibly TRBD1 (5 bases). The V gene lost 6 bases and the J gene lost 4 bases, with 15 bases spanning the gap. Germline V gives CDR1 SNHLY, CDR2 FYNNEI. The CDR3 runs 15 residues. CDR3 nucleotides: TGTGCCAGCAGCGAACTTCAGGGTAGCACCGGGGAGCTGTTTTTT. Protein product: CASSELQGSTGELFF.

This sequence joins TRBV7-8 and TRBJ2-1; 9 bases fit TRBD2. This CDR3 is 16 amino acids long. J gave up 7 bases and V 1 base, and 8 bases lay outside the gene matches. Germline-derived CDR1 and CDR2 are SGHVS and FQNEAQ. The chain's CDR3 is CASSLDGGGAGNEQFF. The CDR3 bases are TGTGCCAGCAGCTTAGACGGCGGGGGGGCCGGTAATGAGCAGTTCTTC.

The chain recombines TRBV7-3 with TRBJ2-1; 8 bases agree with TRBD2. V shed 0 bases, J shed 5 bases, and the junction held 3 bases outside the gene matches. This CDR3 is built from 15 residues. CDR1 SGHTA and CDR2 FQGTGA come from the germline V gene. CDR3 loop: CASSLTSGIHNEQFF. DNA for the CDR3: TGTGCCAGCAGCTTAACTAGCGGGATTCACAATGAGCAGTTCTTC.

The V and J genes are TRBV6-5 and TRBJ2-3, with D perhaps TRBD2 (5 bases). This CDR3 is 13 amino acids long. Per the germline V gene, CDR1 is MNHEY and CDR2 is SVGAGI. Trimming shortened V by 7 bases and J by 5 bases, and 13 bases separated the two germline ends. The CDR3 protein is CASMRADGDTQYF. The CDR3 DNA reads TGTGCCAGCATGCGGGCTGATGGAGATACGCAGTATTTT.

The chain's CDR3 is CASSLTGGTGKDEQFF. CDR3 in DNA: TGTGCCAGCAGCCTCACGGGCGGGACAGGGAAGGATGAGCAGTTCTTC. The chain combines TRBV7-2 with TRBJ2-1, with 9 bases fitting TRBD1. Per the germline V gene, CDR1 is SGHTA and CDR2 is FQGNSA. With 5 bases clipped from V and 8 bases from J, the junction kept 13 bases outside the gene matches. There are 16 residues in the CDR3.

V usage is TRBV11-2 and J usage is TRBJ2-5; 8 bases are a match to TRBD1. The CDR3 is made up of 16 amino acids. Germline CDR1 reads SGHAT; CDR2 reads FQNNGV. The junction had 12 bases not matched to a gene; V was cut back by 5 bases and J by 4 bases. The CDR3 here is CASSLITGGNIETQYF. CDR3 bases: TGTGCCAGCAGCCTTATTACAGGGGGAAACATAGAGACCCAGTACTTC.

This sequence joins TRBV29-1 and TRBJ1-2; 9 nucleotides match TRBD1. The trim removed 1 base at V and 4 bases at J, leaving 1 base unmatched. This CDR3 has 13 amino acids. The germline CDR1 and CDR2 sequences are SQVTM and ANQGSEA. CDR3 coding DNA: TGCAGCGTTGAAGGGGACAGGGTCTATGGCTACACCTTC. It translates to CSVEGDRVYGYTF.

The CDR3 nucleotides are TGTGCCAGCAGTTCCCTAAATAGCAATCAGCCCCAGCATTTT. Its protein product is CASSSLNSNQPQHF. The chain has TRBV6-5 and TRBJ1-5; no definite D call. Looked up from germline, CDR1 is MNHEY and CDR2 is SVGAGI. V was pared by 4 bases and J by 0 bases, with 7 bases between. The CDR3 is made up of 14 amino acids.

This clone was observed a few times. The chain links TRBV7-9 to TRBJ2-7; 7 positions agree with TRBD1. Germline V lookup: CDR1 SEHNR, CDR2 FQNEAQ (reference sequence). The CDR3 runs to 14 residues. V shed 0 bases and J 6 bases; nucleotides not matched to a gene: 5. The CDR3, as DNA: TGTGCCAGCAGCTTAGCGATGAGGGGGCGCGAGCAGTACTTC. It is translated as CASSLAMRGREQYF.

The gene calls are TRBV6-2 or TRBV6-3 and TRBJ2-1; D not resolved. Between the trimmed V and J ends, which lost 2 bases and 7 bases, there was a span of 9 bases. The CDR3 sequence is 13 residues long. Germline CDR1 MNHEY, CDR2 SVGEGT. Here the CDR3 reads CASSYANRNEQFF. The DNA of the CDR3 is TGTGCCAGCAGTTACGCGAACCGAAATGAGCAGTTCTTC.

The sample holds a few counts of this clone. This chain links TRBV5-6 with TRBJ1-5; 9 nucleotides align to TRBD1. The CDR3 runs to 16 residues. The V gene end was trimmed by 4 bases and the J gene end by 0 bases; junction bases not matched to a gene: 5. CDR1 SGHDT and CDR2 YYEEEE come from the germline V gene. The CDR3 is CASSARTGDSNQPQHF. CDR3 in DNA: TGTGCCAGCAGCGCAAGGACAGGGGATAGCAATCAGCCCCAGCATTTT.

This rearrangement joins TRBV9 to TRBJ1-1; unclear D gene. The CDR3 covers 12 residues. CDR1 and CDR2 (germline): SGDLS, YYNGEE. The germline V and J ends were trimmed by 4 bases and 0 bases, with 4 bases remaining between them. CDR3 region: CASSPLNTEAFF. CDR3 nucleotides: TGTGCCAGCAGCCCATTGAACACTGAAGCTTTCTTT.

The table lists this clone with a count of one. The genes are TRBV5-1 and TRBJ1-4; 7 nucleotides match TRBD1. Germline CDR1 is SGHRS and CDR2 is YFSETQ. J gave up 8 bases and V 5 bases, and 12 bases lay outside the gene matches. CDR3 length: 15 amino acids. The CDR3: CASSPETGDGEKLFF. The CDR3 nucleotides are TGCGCCAGCAGTCCCGAAACAGGGGATGGGGAAAAACTGTTTTTT.

This chain uses TRBV19 with TRBJ2-5, with 10 bases that match TRBD1. This CDR3 region has 15 residues. The germline CDR1 and CDR2 sequences are LNHDA and SQIVND (reference sequence). J gave up 4 bases and V 3 bases, and 5 bases lay outside the gene matches. The CDR3 reads CASSMDRGAGETQYF. CDR3 nucleotides: TGTGCCAGTAGTATGGACAGGGGGGCGGGAGAGACCCAGTACTTC. Drawing the rest from reference TRBV19 and TRBJ2-5, the complete variable domain is DGGITQSPKYLFRKEGQNVTLSCEQNLNHDAMYWYRQDPGQGLRLIYYSQIVNDFQKGDIAEGYSVSREKKESFPLTVTSAQKNPTAFYLCASSMDRGAGETQYFGPGTRLLVL.

In the case of this clone: The junction shows a germline mismatch at one end, possibly a read error. Different DNA sequences within this sample yield the same CDR3. The chain is built from TRBV10-3 and TRBJ2-6; 8 nucleotides agree with TRBD1. There are 17 residues in the CDR3. In germline, CDR1 is ENHRY, CDR2 SYGVKD. For the CDR3, the DNA is TGCGCCATCAGTGATTTCCAGGGGGCTACCGGGGCCAACGTCCTGACTTTC. This codes for CAISDFQGATGANVLTF.

The chain uses TRBV30 and TRBJ1-2; tentatively, D is TRBD1 (6 bases). The CDR3 is 14 amino acids. Trimming stripped 7 bases from V and 3 bases from J, with 18 bases between. The germline CDR1 and CDR2 sequences are GTSNPN and SVGIG (reference sequence). CDR3 nucleotide sequence: TGTGCCTCTTACGGGGGGACAACCGACTATGGCTACACCTTC. This codes for CASYGGTTDYGYTF.

The V call is TRBV11-3, the J call TRBJ2-5, with 7 bases lining up with TRBD2. The CDR3 is 14 amino acids. The V gene end was trimmed by 5 bases and the J gene end by 1 base; junction bases not matched to a gene: 4. CDR1 is SGHNT, CDR2 YENEEA, per germline. As DNA, the CDR3 is TGTGCCAGCAGCCGGGGAGGGAGCCAAGAGACCCAGTACTTC. This gives the protein CASSRGGSQETQYF.